The present T cell receptor (beta chain) was sequenced within a study of PD-L1 blockade in urothelial cancer. TCRdb's table, derived via immunoSEQ multiplex PCR, lists solely in-frame clones and lacks some. The sample holds over 20,000 clones, approximately 86% seen once. Trimming removed 5 bases at V and 1 base at J, with 9 bases between. The CDR3 consists of 13 residues. In germline, CDR1 is SGHDT, CDR2 YYEEEE. The chain couples TRBV5-6 to TRBJ1-1; D uncertain. This receptor was identified in a man aged 60-69 years with urothelial cancer. Sequencing was performed on PBMCs, taken around atezolizumab (anti-PD-L1) treatment. The CDR3 bases are TGTGCCAGCAGTTTTGACAAGAACACTGAAGCTTTCTTT. This gives the protein CASSFDKNTEAFF.